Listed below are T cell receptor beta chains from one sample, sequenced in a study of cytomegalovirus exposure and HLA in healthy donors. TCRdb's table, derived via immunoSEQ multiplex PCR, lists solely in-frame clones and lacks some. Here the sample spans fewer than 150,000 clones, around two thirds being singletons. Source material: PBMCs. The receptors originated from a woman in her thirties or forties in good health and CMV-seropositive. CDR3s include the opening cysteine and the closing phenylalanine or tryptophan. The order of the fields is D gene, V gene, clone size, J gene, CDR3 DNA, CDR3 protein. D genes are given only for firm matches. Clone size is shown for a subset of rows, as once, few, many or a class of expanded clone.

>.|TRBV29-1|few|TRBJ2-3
TGCAGCGCCGGGCGGGGGCCAGATACGCAGTATTTT
CSAGRGPDTQYF
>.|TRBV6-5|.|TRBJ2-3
TGTGCCAGCAGGCGGGGCCGCTGGGCAGATACGCAGTATTTT
CASRRGRWADTQYF
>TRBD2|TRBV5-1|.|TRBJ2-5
TGCGCCAGCAGCCCTCGGACTAGTCGTGAGACCCAGTACTTC
CASSPRTSRETQYF
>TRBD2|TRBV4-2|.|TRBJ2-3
TGTGCCAGCAGCCAAGAAGGGACTAGCGGGGGGGCCAATACGCAGTATTTT
CASSQEGTSGGANTQYF
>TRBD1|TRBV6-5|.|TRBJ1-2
TGTGCCACCCAGGACAGGGGTAACATTTATGGCTACACCTTC
CATQDRGNIYGYTF
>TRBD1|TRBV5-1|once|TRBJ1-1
TGCGCCAGCAGTTTAGGACAGGGAGAAGCTTTCTTT
CASSLGQGEAFF
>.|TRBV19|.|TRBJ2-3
TGTGCCAGCCGTGAGACTAGCACAGATACGCAGTATTTT
CASRETSTDTQYF
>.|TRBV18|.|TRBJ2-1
TGTGCCAGCTCACCGAATCAGGGGAATGAGCAGTTCTTC
CASSPNQGNEQFF
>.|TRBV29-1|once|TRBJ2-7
TGCAGCGTTGAAGACTACCGGAGCTACGAGCAGTACTTC
CSVEDYRSYEQYF
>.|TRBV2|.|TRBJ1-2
TGTGCCAGCAGTGACAGGGCTCTGGGCTATGGCTACACCTTC
CASSDRALGYGYTF
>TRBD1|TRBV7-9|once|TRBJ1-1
TGTGCCAGCAGCTTTGAGGGGGCTACTGAAGCTTTCTTT
CASSFEGATEAFF
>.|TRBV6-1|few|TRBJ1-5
TGTGCCAGCAGTGTAAGGCAGGGGTTAAATCAGCCCCAGCATTTT
CASSVRQGLNQPQHF
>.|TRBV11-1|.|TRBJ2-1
TGTGCCAGCAGCTTAGAGCCGGGAACCTACAATGAGCAGTTCTTC
CASSLEPGTYNEQFF
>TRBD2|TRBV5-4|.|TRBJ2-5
TGTGCCAGCAGCCCTTATACCCGGGGGGAACAAGAGACCCAGTACTTC
CASSPYTRGEQETQYF
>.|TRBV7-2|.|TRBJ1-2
TGTGCCAGCAGCTTAGACAATCTCTTCTATGGCTACACCTTC
CASSLDNLFYGYTF
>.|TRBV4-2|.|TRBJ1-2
TGTGCCAGCAGCCAAGAAGGTTGGGGGCTAGACTATGGCTACACCTTC
CASSQEGWGLDYGYTF
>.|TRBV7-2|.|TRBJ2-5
TGTGCCAGCAGCGGCGGGTTGATGCAGACCCAGTACTTC
CASSGGLMQTQYF